The rows below give T cell receptor beta chains drawn from one sample of a study of beta chain features in type 1 diabetes. Profiled with immunoSEQ multiplex PCR; TCRdb holds only in-frame clones, not every one. This table holds roughly 340,000 clones, about 13% found once. The specimen was naive CD4+ T cells from blood. The receptors were gathered from a young woman with type 1 diabetes. Each CDR3 is given with its conserved first and last residue. D genes are given only for firm matches. Clone size is given for some rows only: seen once, a few or many times, or a class if the clone is expanded.

cdr3_nt,cdr3_aa,j_call,d_call,clone_size,v_call
TGTGCCAGCTCACCTAACACAGATAGTCGGGAGACCCAGTACTTC,CASSPNTDSRETQYF,TRBJ2-5,-,-,TRBV18
TGTGCCAGCAGGGTTCTAGCGGGACCCACAGATACGCAGTATTTT,CASRVLAGPTDTQYF,TRBJ2-3,TRBD2,few,TRBV5-4
TGTGCCAGCAGCTCAAGCCCAGATACGCAGTATTTT,CASSSSPDTQYF,TRBJ2-3,-,-,TRBV7-9
TGCGCCAGCAGCTTGGCCCCCCCCGGGACAGGGGTCGAAGAGACCCAGTACTTC,CASSLAPPGTGVEETQYF,TRBJ2-5,TRBD1,-,TRBV5-1
TGTGCCTGGGAGGGCCCTTGGACAGGAGCCAAAAACATTCAGTACTTC,CAWEGPWTGAKNIQYF,TRBJ2-4,TRBD1,few,TRBV30
TGCAGCGTTGTACCTAATACGCAGTATTTT,CSVVPNTQYF,TRBJ2-3,-,many,TRBV29-1
TGTGCCTGGAGTGTGAGGCTTGCCAAAAACATTCAGTACTTC,CAWSVRLAKNIQYF,TRBJ2-4,-,few,TRBV30
TGCAGCGTTGATTCACAGTACAATGAGCAGTTCTTC,CSVDSQYNEQFF,TRBJ2-1,-,many,TRBV29-1
TGTGCCAGCGCCGGGATAGCGGGAGGGAATGAGCAGTTCTTC,CASAGIAGGNEQFF,TRBJ2-1,TRBD2,few,TRBV11-2
TGTGCCAGCTCATCACCGGGACTACAGTCCAATGAGCAGTTCTTC,CASSSPGLQSNEQFF,TRBJ2-1,TRBD2,-,TRBV18
TGTGCCAGCAGCTTAGATCCCTTAAAGCGGGGTGGGGAGCTGTTTTTT,CASSLDPLKRGGELFF,TRBJ2-2,TRBD2,-,TRBV11-2
TGTGCCAGCAGCTATTGGTCGGGACTAGCATCAAATGAGCAGTTCTTC,CASSYWSGLASNEQFF,TRBJ2-1,TRBD2,few,TRBV5-4
TGTGCCAGCAGCCTGTTGGCAGGGCAATCGGGAGAGTGGAATGAGCAGTTCTTC,CASSLLAGQSGEWNEQFF,TRBJ2-1,-,few,TRBV7-9
TGTGCCAGTAGCTGGACACTCATGAACACTGAAGCTTTCTTT,CASSWTLMNTEAFF,TRBJ1-1,-,-,TRBV19
TGTGCCTGGAGCGTACAGGGTCTGGACACTGAAGCTTTCTTT,CAWSVQGLDTEAFF,TRBJ1-1,-,few,TRBV30
TGTGCCAGCAGTGAAAAGCGGGCCACAGATACGCAGTATTTT,CASSEKRATDTQYF,TRBJ2-3,-,-,TRBV2
TGTGCCAGCAGTTACTTCTACCGGGTAGGGGCCAATGAGCAGTTCTTC,CASSYFYRVGANEQFF,TRBJ2-1,-,-,TRBV6-5
TGTGCCAGCAGCTTGAAAGGGGTCTGGCTAGACACCTACAATGAGCAGTTCTTC,CASSLKGVWLDTYNEQFF,TRBJ2-1,-,few,TRBV5-4
TGTGCCAGCAGTCTCCACACGCTAGCGGGAGGGCTGCGGCAGTTCTTC,CASSLHTLAGGLRQFF,TRBJ2-1,TRBD2,few,TRBV28
TGTGCCAGCTCACCCTCTAGCGGGAGGGCCTTTGAGCAGTTCTTC,CASSPSSGRAFEQFF,TRBJ2-1,TRBD2,few,TRBV18
TGTGCCAGCAGTGGGATTGGAGGGTCTCGGGTCTATTTT,CASSGIGGSRVYF,TRBJ2-3,-,-,TRBV6-1
TGTGCCAGTAGCATTTCAGGGCGTAATCAGCCCCAGCATTTT,CASSISGRNQPQHF,TRBJ1-5,-,-,TRBV19
TGTGCCAGCAGCTTGGACACAACAGGGGGTCTTGAAGCTTTCTTT,CASSLDTTGGLEAFF,TRBJ1-1,TRBD1,-,TRBV7-2
TGTGCCAGCAGCTCGGGGTACTACGAGCAGTACTTC,CASSSGYYEQYF,TRBJ2-7,-,many,TRBV7-9
TGTGCCAGCACTCTAGCGGGAGGGCCGGGGGAGCAGTTCTTC,CASTLAGGPGEQFF,TRBJ2-1,TRBD2,-,TRBV2
TGTGCCGTAGGGGGGGCGAGCAATCAGCCCCAGCATTTT,CAVGGASNQPQHF,TRBJ1-5,-,few,TRBV27
TGTGCCAGCAGCTTTTCGGGACACCTCACTGAAGCTTTCTTT,CASSFSGHLTEAFF,TRBJ1-1,-,once,TRBV7-6
TGCAGCGGGGTCTCCTACAATGAGCAGTTCTTC,CSGVSYNEQFF,TRBJ2-1,-,-,TRBV20-1
TGTGCCAGCAGCGCCGGGACAGGGGGATGGGATGAGCAGTTCTTC,CASSAGTGGWDEQFF,TRBJ2-1,TRBD1,-,TRBV9
TGTGCCAGCAGTGAAAAAACTTCCCGGGAGACCCAGTACTTC,CASSEKTSRETQYF,TRBJ2-5,-,-,TRBV6-5
TGTGCCAGCTCGCCGGACAGCGGGGGGGAGACCCAGTACTTC,CASSPDSGGETQYF,TRBJ2-5,TRBD2,-,TRBV18
TGCGCCAGCAGCTTGGACAGGGACACTGAAGCTTTCTTT,CASSLDRDTEAFF,TRBJ1-1,-,few,TRBV5-1
TGCGCCAGCAGCTGGGACAATATTGCTGAGCAGTTCTTC,CASSWDNIAEQFF,TRBJ2-1,-,few,TRBV5-1
TGTGCCAGCAGCCCCCTGTCCGGGAGGAGGCACGAGCAGTACTTC,CASSPLSGRRHEQYF,TRBJ2-7,TRBD2,-,TRBV11-2
TGTGCCGTTTCTAGCAATGAGCAGTTCTTC,CAVSSNEQFF,TRBJ2-1,-,few,TRBV10-3